Shown below are 15 T cell receptor beta chains from a single sample sequenced in a study of beta chain features in type 1 diabetes. Of the isolated RNA, all was reverse transcribed, and so the sequenced material was expressed TCRB transcripts. Some clones are missing from TCRdb's copy, which holds only in-frame ones; the method was immunoSEQ multiplex PCR. The sample has 150,000 to 190,000 clones, about 7.3% seen once; the top ten hold about 0.6%. Sample: central memory CD4+ T cells from blood. These receptors all come from a man aged 18 to 30 in good health.

This clone was seen a handful of times. This chain links TRBV4-2 with TRBJ2-3; D is unresolved. V lost 1 base to trimming and J lost 5 bases, with 4 bases between them. Germline CDR1 is LGHNA and CDR2 is YNFKEQ. The CDR3 sequence is 12 residues long. The CDR3 DNA reads TGTGCCAGCAGCCAAGGTCAAGATACGCAGTATTTT. It yields the protein CASSQGQDTQYF.

This clone was picked up a small number of times. The chain joins TRBV28 to TRBJ1-4; 9 nucleotides match TRBD1. V gave up 8 bases and J gave up 4 bases; unmatched junction bases: 14. This CDR3 is 17 amino acids long. In germline, CDR1 is MDHEN, CDR2 SYDVKM. The DNA of the CDR3 is TGTGCCAGCGTCGACAGGGGGGGATCGCGGCTTAATGAAAAACTGTTTTTT. Its protein is CASVDRGGSRLNEKLFF.

There are a few counts of this clone. The chain joins TRBV2 to TRBJ2-5; 7 bases line up with TRBD1. There are 13 residues in the CDR3. CDR1 and CDR2 (germline): SNHLY, FYNNEI. The V segment lost 5 bases and the J segment 3 bases; nucleotides outside the gene matches: 3. CDR3 in DNA: TGTGCCAGCAGTCGGGACAGAGAAGAGACCCAGTACTTC. Protein sequence: CASSRDREETQYF.

The chain carries TRBV18 and TRBJ1-1; maybe TRBD1 (5 bases). Per the germline V gene, CDR1 is KGHSH and CDR2 is LQKENI. There are 15 residues in the CDR3. V was shortened by 3 bases and J by 3 bases, with 14 bases between the two germline ends. The CDR3 DNA reads TGTGCCAGCTCACCGTATACGGGGGTGCACACTGAAGCTTTCTTT. This gives the protein CASSPYTGVHTEAFF.

There are a few counts of this clone. V gene TRBV5-8 combines with J gene TRBJ2-2; D is perhaps TRBD1 (5 bases). The CDR3 extends over 14 amino acids. The germline CDR1 and CDR2 sequences are SGHTS and YDEGEE. V lost 0 bases, J lost 4 bases, and 7 bases lay in between. The CDR3 sequence is CASSLEGVTGELFF. The CDR3 coding sequence is TGTGCCAGCAGCTTGGAAGGGGTCACCGGGGAGCTGTTTTTT.

CDR3: CASSPLGAGTDTQYF. CDR3 sequence (DNA): TGTGCCAGCAGCCCGCTGGGGGCCGGCACAGATACGCAGTATTTT. The J gene is TRBJ2-3, the V gene TRBV11-2; tentatively, D is TRBD1 (6 bases). Trimming took 5 bases from V and 1 from J, leaving 13 bases between them. This CDR3 is 15 amino acids long. The germline V gene encodes CDR1 SGHAT and CDR2 FQNNGV. Drawing the rest from reference TRBV11-2 and TRBJ2-3, the complete variable domain is EAGVAQSPRYKIIEKRQSVAFWCNPISGHATLYWYQQILGQGPKLLIQFQNNGVVDDSQLPKDRFSAERLKGVDSTLKIQPAKLEDSAVYLCASSPLGAGTDTQYFGPGTRLTVL.

A few counts support this clone. The CDR3 reads CASSSGSGGRQFF. The CDR3 bases are TGTGCCAGCAGTTCTGGTTCCGGGGGAAGGCAGTTCTTC. V usage is TRBV6-5 and J usage is TRBJ2-1; D is perhaps TRBD2 (6 bases). CDR3 size: 13 residues. Trimming removed 4 bases from V and 12 bases from J, with 16 bases in between. CDR1 is MNHEY, CDR2 SVGAGI, per germline.

This clone has at least ten counts. The gene calls are TRBV7-9 and TRBJ1-5, with TRBD1 matching 9 bases. V lost 4 bases to trimming and J lost 1 base; unmatched junction nucleotides: 11. The CDR3 totals 18 residues. From germline, CDR1 is SEHNR and CDR2 FQNEAQ (reference sequence). The chain's CDR3 is CASSSPTGGEGSNQPQHF. The CDR3 DNA reads as TGTGCCAGCAGCTCTCCGACAGGGGGGGAAGGAAGCAATCAGCCCCAGCATTTT.

V gene TRBV2 combines with J gene TRBJ1-1; D possibly corresponds to TRBD1 (5 bases). This CDR3 has 15 residues. Germline V lookup: CDR1 SNHLY, CDR2 FYNNEI. The V end lost 1 base, the J end lost 1 base, and 10 bases lay between the germline ends. For the CDR3, the DNA is TGTGCCAGCAGTGAAGTTAGGGGAAGGAACACTGAAGCTTTCTTT. Residues: CASSEVRGRNTEAFF.

This clone occurred a few times. This chain connects TRBV6-5 to TRBJ1-2; D is undetermined. The CDR3 runs to 13 residues. Trimming took off 0 bases at V and 7 bases at J, with 9 bases between the two ends. The germline V gene has CDR1 MNHEY and CDR2 SVGAGI. CDR3 in amino acids: CASSYSMETGYTF. Here the CDR3 DNA reads TGTGCCAGCAGTTACTCGATGGAGACTGGCTACACCTTC.

The table lists this clone with many counts. The chain joins TRBV4-2 to TRBJ2-5; the D is unclear. V lost 1 base and J lost 5, with 17 bases in between. CDR3 length: 16 amino acids. CDR1 and CDR2 (germline): LGHNA, YNFKEQ. CDR3 sequence: CASSQVSDSRWETQYF. Written as DNA, the CDR3 is TGTGCCAGCAGCCAAGTCTCGGATAGCCGGTGGGAGACCCAGTACTTC.

Many counts were recorded for this clone. J is TRBJ2-2 and V is TRBV5-1; 7 bases are shared with TRBD1. This CDR3 comprises 14 residues. The germline CDR1 and CDR2 sequences are SGHRS and YFSETQ. Losses at the gene ends were 4 bases for V and 4 bases for J; bases not matched to a gene: 4. The CDR3 DNA sequence: TGCGCCAGCAGCCGGGACAGTAGCACCGGGGAGCTGTTTTTT. Its protein is CASSRDSSTGELFF. Together with reference TRBV5-1 and TRBJ2-2, the CDR3 gives the full variable domain: KAGVTQTPRYLIKTRGQQVTLSCSPISGHRSVSWYQQTPGQGLQFLFEYFSETQRNKGNFPGRFSGRQFSNSRSEMNVSTLELGDSALYLCASSRDSSTGELFFGEGSRLTVL.

This clone was observed a handful of times. CDR3 residues: CAIASGGTNEQFF. The CDR3 DNA sequence: TGTGCCATCGCCAGCGGGGGAACTAATGAGCAGTTCTTC. This chain connects TRBV10-3 to TRBJ2-1, with 8 bases aligning to TRBD2. The germline V gene has CDR1 ENHRY and CDR2 SYGVKD. The CDR3 length is 13 residues. J lost 7 bases, V lost 8 bases, and 7 bases had no gene match.

A word on this clone: The same CDR3 arises from other DNA sequences in this sample as well. The chain joins TRBV5-1 to TRBJ1-2; TRBD1 aligns across 8 bases. The CDR3 extends over 13 amino acids. Germline loops: CDR1 SGHRS, CDR2 YFSETQ. After removal of 4 bases from V and 8 bases from J, the junction contained 7 bases not matched to a gene. The CDR3 DNA follows: TGCGCCAGCAGCACCGGACAGGGCGGGGGCTACACCTTC. Residues: CASSTGQGGGYTF.

This sequence joins TRBV27 and TRBJ1-1; the D gene is possibly TRBD1 (5 bases). Germline values: CDR1 MNHEY, CDR2 SMNVEV (reference sequence). V was clipped by 3 bases and J by 3 bases, with 11 bases between them. The CDR3 sequence is 14 residues long. The CDR3 loop reads CASSFREGHTEAFF. CDR3 coding DNA: TGTGCCAGCAGTTTCCGGGAGGGGCACACTGAAGCTTTCTTT.